This T cell receptor beta chain was found in a study of cytotoxic CD8 clonotypes in ibrutinib-treated CLL. Study as a whole: With a range of 6 to 36, the median treatment time before response samples were taken was 12 to 13 months. Study findings and constraints: Having risen at ibrutinib response, clonality had fallen back toward baseline by progression.

Note on this clone: Its antigen is still unknown.

Sequenced by immunoSEQ multiplex PCR; TCRdb stores in-frame clones only, minus some. The data hold fewer than 35,000 clones, with around 63% observed a single time. CDR1 and CDR2 from the germline V gene are ENHRY and SYGVKD. V was clipped by 4 bases and J by 3 bases; unmatched bases: 4. This CDR3 region has 14 residues. The specimen comprised PBMCs, sampled before ibrutinib treatment. V usage is TRBV10-3 and J usage is TRBJ1-2; 8 positions agree with TRBD1. This TCR was recovered from a human donor with chronic lymphocytic leukemia. CDR3 in amino acids: CAISAPGGDYGYTF. CDR3 sequence (DNA): TGTGCCATCAGTGCACCAGGGGGCGACTATGGCTACACCTTC.